The T cell receptor beta chain described here comes from a study of cytomegalovirus exposure and HLA in healthy donors. Study-level findings and limits: In a later analysis, at a false discovery rate of 0.05, fewer than 20,000 TCR beta sequences matched HLA alleles.

This PCR relied on a set of 60 Vbeta primers and 13 Jbeta primers. Libraries were prepared by immunoSEQ multiplex PCR; TCRdb keeps only in-frame clonotypes and omits some of them. The sample gives 150,000 to 200,000 clones, roughly 80% of which show up once; about 2% is in the top ten. Turning to this clone: The antigen remains unidentified.

V shed 1 base and J 4 bases; nucleotides not matched to a gene: 17. The CDR3 contains 20 residues. CDR1 is LGHNA, CDR2 YSLEER, per germline. This TCR came from a human donor in good health. This chain uses TRBV4-3 with TRBJ2-5, with TRBD2 identical over 11 bases. The sample taken for sequencing was PBMCs. Here the CDR3 reads CASSQGRPELAGDLVETQYF. In DNA form, the CDR3 reads TGCGCCAGCAGCCAAGGGCGTCCGGAACTAGCGGGGGACCTGGTAGAGACCCAGTACTTC.